This T cell receptor beta chain was identified during a study of OX40 agonist ivuxolimab in advanced cancers. Study results and limitations: Relative to CD4+ cells, CD8+ T cells on average had more expanded clones. There was clonal expansion of CD4+ and CD8+ blood T cells by week 6 at 0.1 to 3.0 mg/kg.

As to this clone: Its antigen is still unknown.

Drawing of blood for sampling happened at baseline, at cycle 4 day 1, and at cycle 7 day 1. Data came from immunoSEQ multiplex PCR; TCRdb stores just in-frame clones and leaves some out. The sample records about 50,000 clones, approximately 84% being singletons. The CDR3 covers 14 residues. V was shortened by 3 bases and J by 6 bases, with 12 bases between the two germline ends. Looked up from germline, CDR1 is LNHDA and CDR2 is SQIVND (reference sequence). This TCR came from an adult with an advanced solid tumor such as melanoma, head and neck, liver or kidney cancer. This sequence joins TRBV19 and TRBJ1-5, with D perhaps TRBD1 (5 bases). The sample in question was CD4+ or CD8+ T cells sorted from blood, obtained in a trial of the OX40 agonist ivuxolimab. Written as DNA, the CDR3 is TGTGCCAGTAGTATCGGGGGAAGCGGTCAGCCCCAGCATTTT. Translated: CASSIGGSGQPQHF.